This T cell receptor (beta chain) was sequenced for a study of T cells after yellow fever vaccination. TCRdb fed the 5' RACE reads into MiXCR, producing one record per CDR3 protein. The table lists about 400,000 distinct CDR3 sequences, around 10% of them singletons. The ends lost 2 bases at V and 13 bases at J; junction bases unmatched: 5. CDR3 size: 12 residues. The chain has TRBV23-1 and TRBJ2-4, with TRBD1 identical over 7 bases. TRBV23-1 is labeled an ORF, and its function is uncertain. This specimen consisted of PBMCs, obtained on the day of the first yellow fever vaccination. This sequence originates from a man younger than 30 who received the YFV17D yellow fever vaccine. CDR3 nucleotide sequence: TGCGCCAGCAGTCAAGGCAGGGGGTGGCAGTACTTC. Protein product: CASSQGRGWQYF.